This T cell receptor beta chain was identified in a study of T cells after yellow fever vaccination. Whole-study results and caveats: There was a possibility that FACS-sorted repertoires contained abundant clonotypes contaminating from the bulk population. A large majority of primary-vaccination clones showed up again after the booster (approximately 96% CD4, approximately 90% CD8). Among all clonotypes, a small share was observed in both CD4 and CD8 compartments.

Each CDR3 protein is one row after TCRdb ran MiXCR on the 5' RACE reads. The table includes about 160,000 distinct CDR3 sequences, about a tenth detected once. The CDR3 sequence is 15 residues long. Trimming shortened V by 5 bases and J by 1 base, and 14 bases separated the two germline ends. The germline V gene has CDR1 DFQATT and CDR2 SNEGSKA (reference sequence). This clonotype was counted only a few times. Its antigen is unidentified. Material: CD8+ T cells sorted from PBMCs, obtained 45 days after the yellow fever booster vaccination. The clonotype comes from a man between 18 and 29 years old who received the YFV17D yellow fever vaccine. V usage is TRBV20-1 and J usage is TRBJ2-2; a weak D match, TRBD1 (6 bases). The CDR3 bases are TGCAGTGCTTCCTCAGGGGACGGGAACACCGGGGAGCTGTTTTTT. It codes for CSASSGDGNTGELFF.